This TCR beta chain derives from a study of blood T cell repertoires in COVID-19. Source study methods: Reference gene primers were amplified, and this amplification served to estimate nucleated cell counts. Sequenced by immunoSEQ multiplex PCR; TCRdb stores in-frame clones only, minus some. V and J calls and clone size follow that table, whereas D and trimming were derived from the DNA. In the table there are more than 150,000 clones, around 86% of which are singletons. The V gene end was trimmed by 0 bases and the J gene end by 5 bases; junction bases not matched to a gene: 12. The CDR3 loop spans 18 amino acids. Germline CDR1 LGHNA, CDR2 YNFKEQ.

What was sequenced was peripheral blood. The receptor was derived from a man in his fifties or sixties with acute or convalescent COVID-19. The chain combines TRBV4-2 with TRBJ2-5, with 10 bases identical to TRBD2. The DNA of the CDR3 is TGTGCCAGCAGCCAAGATCGAACTAGCGGGGCCCGGGGGGAGACCCAGTACTTC. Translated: CASSQDRTSGARGETQYF.